This T cell receptor beta chain emerged from a study of blood T cell repertoires in COVID-19 (dated by TCRdb to about 2020). Regarding the research as a whole: Collaborator samples came from the United States, Italy and Spain and covered acute and convalescent phases of COVID-19. The material from the prospective study consisted of cDNA or gDNA derived from T cells, B-cell-depleted T cells, or PBMCs. Subjects who had been exposed to COVID-19, were actively infected with it, or had recovered from it provided the deeply sampled blood TCRbeta repertoires that made up the dataset. A freely available public database, intended as a resource for researchers studying the immune response to SARS-CoV-2, is where the repertoires were released. The samples were drawn from the first 160 participants of the ongoing ImmuneRACE study and from over a thousand subjects provided by 6 global collaborators. Sample metadata almost always included a de-identified subject ID, COVID-19 status, age in years and sex. Where available, HLA class I and class II types were obtained from metadata supplied by the sample provider rather than from assay-based typing.

TCRbeta CDR3 regions were amplified from genomic DNA using the immunoSEQ Assay, a bias-controlled multiplex PCR. The authors processed their data as follows. The number of nucleated cells in each sample was estimated by amplification of reference gene primers within the assay. To quantify the absolute abundance of each unique TCRbeta CDR3 rearrangement, sequence reads were collapsed and filtered. Productive Simpson clonality was computed per sample as the square root of Simpson's diversity index over productive rearrangements. TCRdb took over this immuneACCESS table, retaining in-frame rearrangements with V and J assigned. Such tables are incomplete; in checked studies, under half of the missing clones stem from an unresolved V gene, and the remainder is unexplained. For V, J and clone size, that table is used; D and trimming come from the DNA. This sample comprises nearly 350,000 clones, more than 70% of them detected only once. The top ten clonotypes cover 7.3% of the sample.

One collaborating source in Seattle enrolled patients while the patients were actively infected and followed the patients over time throughout the course of disease. The collaborating institutions used their own protocols to collect whole blood in K2EDTA tubes. Collaborator samples were shipped for TCRbeta analysis as frozen whole blood, isolated PBMCs, or DNA extracted from either sample type. About this clone itself: Its antigen specificity is not known. Per-nucleotide qualities are absent, and no much larger clonotype sits a single base away.

Its CDR3 holds 13 amino acids, cysteine through phenylalanine. Of the read, only the CDR3 DNA is kept; its 39 bases are in frame from base 1. Looking up the germline V gene (reference sequence) yields CDR1 DFQATT and CDR2 SNEGSKA. Here V drops 3 bases and J drops 5 bases, and the junction holds 2 bases not matched to any gene. The study at large found these results: Clinical and demographic metadata were provided uncurated, with the amount varying by source and participant.

The source material was peripheral blood. The sequence joins TRBV20-1 to TRBJ1-4; TRBD1 agrees with 8 junctional bases. The origin of this receptor is a woman in her 70s with COVID-19, enrolled during active disease. The CDR3 sequence is CSASQGANEKLFF. The DNA sequence is as follows: TGCAGTGCTAGTCAGGGGGCGAATGAAAAACTGTTTTTT.